The 17 T cell receptor beta chains presented below share a single source sample, sequenced in a study of TIL therapy for anti-PD-1-resistant metastatic lung cancer. This was the immunoSEQ v3 assay. Generated by immunoSEQ multiplex PCR, the TCRdb table keeps only in-frame clones and is missing some. Of roughly 92,000 clones detected, 65% appear once; the ten largest clones hold about a tenth. The time point here: pre-treatment sample, taken before nivolumab and TIL therapy. Pleural nodules or supraclavicular lymph nodes made up most of the excised metastases sampled. This specimen was tumor tissue, taken at baseline. These receptor sequences come from a person aged 25 to 80 with non-small cell lung cancer.

The rearrangement joins TRBV27 to TRBJ2-2, with TRBD2 as a possible D gene (6 bases). There are 15 residues in the CDR3. V shed 8 bases and J shed 2 bases, with 15 bases lying between them. Germline CDR1 is MNHEY and CDR2 is SMNVEV (reference sequence). This CDR3 reads CASGPWRANTGELFF. CDR3 DNA sequence: TGTGCCAGCGGCCCCTGGAGGGCAAACACCGGGGAGCTGTTTTTT.

The chain recombines TRBV12-3 or TRBV12-4 with TRBJ1-6; D not resolved. The CDR3 totals 12 residues. Trimming took 3 bases from V and 6 from J, leaving 3 bases between them. The CDR3 coding sequence is TGTGCCAGCAGTTTGGCTAATTCACCCCTCCACTTT. Protein product: CASSLANSPLHF.

J is TRBJ1-1 and V is TRBV19, with 7 positions matching TRBD1. The V segment lost 6 bases and the J segment 0 bases; nucleotides outside the gene matches: 4. CDR1 is LNHDA and CDR2 is SQIVND in the germline V gene (reference sequence). CDR3 length: 14 residues. CDR3 in DNA: TGTGCCAGTAGCTTGACAGGGATGAACACTGAAGCTTTCTTT. Protein product: CASSLTGMNTEAFF. The whole variable domain, remainder taken from reference TRBV19 and TRBJ1-1, is DGGITQSPKYLFRKEGQNVTLSCEQNLNHDAMYWYRQDPGQGLRLIYYSQIVNDFQKGDIAEGYSVSREKKESFPLTVTSAQKNPTAFYLCASSLTGMNTEAFFGQGTRLTVV.

The J gene is TRBJ2-3, the V gene TRBV7-9; the match to TRBD1 covers 7 bases. Germline loops: CDR1 SEHNR, CDR2 FQNEAQ (reference sequence). Trimming cost V 7 bases and J 6 bases; bases outside gene matches: 16. This CDR3 is 16 amino acids long. CDR3 in amino acids: CASTSSSGQLSDTQYF. CDR3 bases: TGTGCCAGCACCTCATCATCGGGACAGCTGTCGGATACGCAGTATTTT.

With regard to this clone: The junction differs from germline at one of its ends, possibly a read error. V is TRBV7-7 and J is TRBJ2-1, with 13 bases lining up with TRBD2. Germline V lookup: CDR1 SSHAT, CDR2 FNYEAQ (reference sequence). CDR3 length: 14 amino acids. DNA for the CDR3: TGTGCTAGCAGCCCGGGACTAGCGGGAAGTCAGCAGTTCTTC. This gives the protein CASSPGLAGSQQFF.

The V and J genes are TRBV6-4 and TRBJ2-3, with a weak D call TRBD1 (5 bases). Germline CDR1 and CDR2: MRHNA and SNTAGT. V lost 6 bases, J lost 10 bases, and 14 bases lay in between. This CDR3 region has 12 residues. The CDR3 sequence is CASSAGQRAQYF. As DNA, the CDR3 is TGTGCCAGCAGCGCAGGACAAAGGGCGCAGTATTTT.

The chain uses TRBV12-5 and TRBJ2-1, with TRBD1 matching 11 bases. Germline lookup yields CDR1 LGHNT and CDR2 FRNRAP. V lost 1 base, J lost 8 bases, and 4 bases stayed unmatched. This CDR3 is 15 amino acids long. CDR3 sequence: CASGLGGTGGYEQFF. CDR3 nucleotide sequence: TGTGCTAGTGGTTTGGGTGGGACAGGGGGTTATGAGCAGTTCTTC.

DNA for the CDR3: TGTGCCAGCAGTCAGCCCTACAGGGGCGCGGGAGGCTACACCTTC. This codes for CASSQPYRGAGGYTF. This chain connects TRBV28 to TRBJ1-2; 7 bases are shared with TRBD1. The CDR3 contains 15 residues. From germline, CDR1 is MDHEN and CDR2 SYDVKM. J gave up 8 bases and V 5 bases, and 14 bases lay outside the gene matches.

This clone has just a few counts. V and J are TRBV5-1 and TRBJ2-7, with 10 bases aligning to TRBD1. The CDR3 loop spans 13 amino acids. CDR1 and CDR2 from the germline V gene are SGHRS and YFSETQ. J gave up 3 bases and V 10 bases, and 7 bases lay outside the gene matches. CDR3 in amino acids: CASRDRGLYEQYF. In nucleotides, the CDR3 is TGCGCCTCCCGGGACAGGGGCCTCTACGAGCAGTACTTC.

The rearrangement joins TRBV27 to TRBJ2-5, with 7 bases identical to TRBD1. Germline CDR1 is MNHEY and CDR2 is SMNVEV (reference sequence). The CDR3 spans 13 residues. V lost 6 bases to trimming and J lost 4 bases; unmatched junction nucleotides: 5. The CDR3 coding sequence is TGTGCCAGCAGGGTATCAGGGGGAGAGACCCAGTACTTC. Protein sequence: CASRVSGGETQYF.

The V and J genes are TRBV19 and TRBJ2-7, with 9 bases that match TRBD2. J gave up 4 bases and V 4 bases, and 2 bases lay outside the gene matches. Germline V gene sequence: CDR1 LNHDA, CDR2 SQIVND (reference sequence). The CDR3 totals 13 residues. CDR3 DNA: TGTGCCAGTAGTACAAGCGGGAGGTACGAGCAGTACTTC. It translates to CASSTSGRYEQYF.

The chain is built from TRBV27 and TRBJ1-2; 8 nucleotides line up with TRBD1. CDR3 length: 13 amino acids. Germline V gene sequence: CDR1 MNHEY, CDR2 SMNVEV (reference sequence). J was trimmed by 3 bases and V by 6 bases; bases with no gene match: 3. This CDR3 is CASRKDRDYGYTF. As DNA, the CDR3 is TGTGCCAGCAGGAAGGACAGGGACTATGGCTACACCTTC.

The table lists this clone with many counts. A junction end diverges from the germline sequence, so it may reflect a read error. This sequence joins TRBV5-1 and TRBJ2-2, with 10 bases lining up with TRBD1. This CDR3 contains 15 residues. Germline lookup yields CDR1 SGHRS and CDR2 YFSETQ. Here the CDR3 DNA reads TGCGCCAGCACCTTGACAGGGGGCGAGACCGGGGAGCTGTTTTTT. It codes for CASTLTGGETGELFF.

V is TRBV7-3 and J is TRBJ2-7; a weak D match, TRBD1 (5 bases). The CDR3 runs 14 residues. Trimming left V 5 bases short and J 1 base short, with 12 bases between. The germline V gene has CDR1 SGHTA and CDR2 FQGTGA. The CDR3 DNA reads as TGTGCCAGCAGCCCCCCGACAGAGTCCTACGAGCAGTACTTC. This gives the protein CASSPPTESYEQYF.

In this sample, this clone turned up a few times. The chain recombines TRBV2 with TRBJ1-5, with D maybe TRBD1 (6 bases). CDR1 and CDR2 (germline): SNHLY, FYNNEI. The germline V and J ends were trimmed by 8 bases and 4 bases, with 12 bases remaining between them. The length of the CDR3 is 13 residues. The CDR3 DNA is TGTGCCAGCCGACGGACAGATAATCAGCCCCAGCATTTT. It is translated as CASRRTDNQPQHF. Full variable domain (outside the CDR3, taken from reference TRBV2 and TRBJ1-5): EPEVTQTPSHQVTQMGQEVILRCVPISNHLYFYWYRQILGQKVEFLVSFYNNEISEKSEIFDDQFSVERPDGSNFTLKIRSTKLEDSAMYFCASRRTDNQPQHFGDGTRLSIL.

This rearrangement joins TRBV19 to TRBJ2-1; D not resolved. The V end was cut by 6 bases, the J end by 0 bases, with 12 bases between. Germline V gene sequence: CDR1 LNHDA, CDR2 SQIVND (reference sequence). The CDR3 totals 15 residues. The CDR3 region is CASSGPSSSYNEQFF. The CDR3 nucleotides read TGTGCCAGTAGCGGACCGTCGAGCTCCTACAATGAGCAGTTCTTC.

This clone was counted only a few times. The chain is built from TRBV7-2 and TRBJ1-2; 8 nucleotides match TRBD1. Germline lookup yields CDR1 SGHTA and CDR2 FQGNSA. V lost 6 bases to trimming and J lost 3 bases; unmatched junction nucleotides: 9. There are 15 residues in the CDR3. CDR3 DNA: TGTGCCAGCAGACGGGAGGACAGGGTTTACTATGGCTACACCTTC. Translating it yields CASRREDRVYYGYTF.